The 21 T cell receptor beta chains in this list originate from one sample, sequenced in a study of siplizumab effects on memory and regulatory T cells. Using immunoSEQ multiplex PCR, the repertoire was profiled, and TCRdb retains in-frame clones only, with some absent. The repertoire holds 100,000 or so clones, with just over 90% as singletons. The sequencing sample was made of Tregs sorted from blood. The receptors come from a human donor in good health.

The chain joins TRBV7-8 to TRBJ2-5, with TRBD2 identical over 9 bases. The V segment lost 4 bases and the J segment 4 bases; nucleotides outside the gene matches: 13. The CDR3 sequence is 17 residues long. CDR1 and CDR2 from the germline V gene are SGHVS and FQNEAQ. The CDR3 loop reads CASSYSYQGGRGETQYF. For the CDR3, the DNA is TGTGCCAGCAGCTACTCATACCAAGGCGGGAGGGGAGAGACCCAGTACTTC.

The gene calls are TRBV6-1 and TRBJ2-1; D may match TRBD1 or TRBD2 (5 bases each). The CDR3 runs to 16 residues. Germline V gene sequence: CDR1 MNHNS, CDR2 SASEGT. V gave up 4 bases and J gave up 10 bases, with 23 bases separating them. The chain's CDR3 is CASSANRDARSGEQFF. The CDR3 DNA reads as TGTGCCAGCAGTGCGAACCGGGACGCCCGGAGTGGGGAGCAGTTCTTC.

This clone occurred once. V gene TRBV6-4 combines with J gene TRBJ2-1; 9 bases are shared with TRBD2. V trimming: 4 bases; J trimming: 1 base; junction bases outside the gene matches: 8. The V gene's germline CDR1 is MRHNA and CDR2 SNTAGT. The length of the CDR3 is 17 residues. Here the CDR3 reads CASSVLAAGGSYNEQFF. The DNA of the CDR3 is TGTGCCAGCAGTGTATTGGCGGCGGGAGGGTCCTACAATGAGCAGTTCTTC.

The chain carries TRBV6-1 and TRBJ2-4; D gene unclear. The germline V gene encodes CDR1 MNHNS and CDR2 SASEGT. The V end lost 4 bases, the J end lost 14 bases, and 12 bases lay between the germline ends. CDR3 length equals 11 residues. CDR3 DNA: TGTGCCAGCAGTGGCGACACCCGGGAGTACTTC. This codes for CASSGDTREYF.

The V call is TRBV2, the J call TRBJ2-3; no firm D call. The CDR3 is made up of 12 amino acids. Trimming removed 7 bases from V and 1 base from J, with 6 bases in between. Germline CDR1 reads SNHLY; CDR2 reads FYNNEI. The CDR3 sequence is CASTYGTDTQYF. In DNA form, the CDR3 reads TGTGCCAGCACCTATGGCACAGATACGCAGTATTTT. The full variable domain, rest sourced from reference TRBV2 and TRBJ2-3, is EPEVTQTPSHQVTQMGQEVILRCVPISNHLYFYWYRQILGQKVEFLVSFYNNEISEKSEIFDDQFSVERPDGSNFTLKIRSTKLEDSAMYFCASTYGTDTQYFGPGTRLTVL.

The chain recombines TRBV27 with TRBJ2-7, with TRBD2 matching 8 bases. Germline assignment: CDR1 MNHEY and CDR2 SMNVEV (reference sequence). This CDR3 has 16 residues. V dropped 5 bases and J dropped 3; count of bases not matched to a gene: 12. The CDR3 here is CASSPRTSRAYYEQYF. The CDR3 DNA reads as TGTGCCAGCAGTCCCCGGACTAGCCGAGCCTACTACGAGCAGTACTTC.

This clone was recorded only once. The chain links TRBV27 to TRBJ1-2; D not certain. The CDR3 loop spans 13 amino acids. The germline gives CDR1 MNHEY, CDR2 SMNVEV (reference sequence). V was shortened by 9 bases and J by 8 bases, with 19 bases between the two germline ends. The CDR3, as DNA: TGTGCCAGGACTTCCCGAAACCCGGACGGCTACACCTTC. Translated, it gives CARTSRNPDGYTF.

J is TRBJ2-3 and V is TRBV4-2; 10 bases align to TRBD2. V shed 4 bases, J shed 10 bases, and the junction held 11 bases outside the gene matches. The CDR3 spans 15 residues. Germline V gene sequence: CDR1 LGHNA, CDR2 YNFKEQ. CDR3 loop: CASSRRGTSVIAQYF. DNA for the CDR3: TGTGCCAGCAGCCGCCGAGGGACTAGCGTTATCGCGCAGTATTTT.

As DNA, the CDR3 is TGTGCCAGCAGCCCTCGGTATGGTGACTATGGCTACACCTTC. Protein sequence: CASSPRYGDYGYTF. The chain recombines TRBV6-6 with TRBJ1-2; D is ambiguous. Germline CDR1 reads MNHNY; CDR2 reads SVGAGI (reference sequence). The V end was cut by 6 bases, the J end by 3 bases, with 14 bases between. The CDR3 consists of 14 residues.

The chain is built from TRBV5-1 and TRBJ2-3, with 8 nucleotides matching TRBD2. Germline lookup yields CDR1 SGHRS and CDR2 YFSETQ. The CDR3 contains 16 residues. With V trimmed by 1 base and J by 5 bases, 9 bases remained unmatched. CDR3 region: CASSLFPGRAVDTQYF. The CDR3 nucleotides read TGCGCCAGCAGCTTGTTTCCCGGGAGGGCCGTAGATACGCAGTATTTT. Looking up the rest from reference TRBV5-1 and TRBJ2-3 gives the full variable domain: KAGVTQTPRYLIKTRGQQVTLSCSPISGHRSVSWYQQTPGQGLQFLFEYFSETQRNKGNFPGRFSGRQFSNSRSEMNVSTLELGDSALYLCASSLFPGRAVDTQYFGPGTRLTVL.

The rearrangement uses TRBV2 and TRBJ2-2, with a possible D match to TRBD2 (7 bases). V was cut by 7 bases and J by 8 bases, with 20 bases left in between. Germline V gives CDR1 SNHLY, CDR2 FYNNEI. The CDR3 consists of 15 residues. CDR3 loop: CASTPSGGASGELFF. The CDR3, as DNA: TGTGCCAGCACACCATCGGGGGGCGCGTCAGGGGAGCTGTTTTTT. Drawing the rest from reference TRBV2 and TRBJ2-2, the complete variable domain is EPEVTQTPSHQVTQMGQEVILRCVPISNHLYFYWYRQILGQKVEFLVSFYNNEISEKSEIFDDQFSVERPDGSNFTLKIRSTKLEDSAMYFCASTPSGGASGELFFGEGSRLTVL.

This rearrangement joins TRBV29-1 to TRBJ2-1, with TRBD2 matching over 11 bases. This CDR3 has 16 residues. Germline V CDR1 and CDR2: SQVTM, ANQGSEA. Trimming removed 0 bases from V and 6 bases from J; junction bases left unmatched: 7. CDR3 coding DNA: TGCAGCGTTGAAGATCTTCGGCTAGCGGGAGGCAATGAGCAGTTCTTC. Its protein is CSVEDLRLAGGNEQFF.

V usage is TRBV27 and J usage is TRBJ2-3; 8 bases align to TRBD2. Germline V CDR1 and CDR2: MNHEY, SMNVEV (reference sequence). The CDR3 is 16 amino acids. The V and J ends lost 4 bases and 7 bases, in that order; junction bases with no gene match: 13. DNA of the CDR3: TGTGCCAGCAGTTCAGCAGGCGGGAGGACTTTTTATACGCAGTATTTT. Translated: CASSSAGGRTFYTQYF.

The gene calls are TRBV4-1 and TRBJ2-3, with 8 bases aligning to TRBD1. The germline V gene encodes CDR1 MGHRA and CDR2 YSYEKL. V was pared by 4 bases and J by 4 bases, with 10 bases of the junction left unmatched. The CDR3 has 16 amino acids. As DNA, the CDR3 is TGCGCCAGCAGCCGAACTGACAGGGGCAGGGCAGATACGCAGTATTTT. Amino acid sequence: CASSRTDRGRADTQYF.

This chain links TRBV5-5 with TRBJ2-1; 10 positions match TRBD2. The germline gives CDR1 SGHKS, CDR2 YYEKEE (reference sequence). The CDR3 sequence is 16 residues long. After removal of 0 bases from V and 10 bases from J, the junction contained 10 bases not matched to a gene. The chain's CDR3 is CASSLGGLAGVGEQFF. Written as DNA, the CDR3 is TGTGCCAGCAGCTTGGGTGGCCTAGCGGGAGTCGGAGAGCAGTTCTTC.

V and J are TRBV5-1 and TRBJ1-1, with TRBD1 matching over 9 bases. Trimming cost V 1 base and J 5 bases; bases outside gene matches: 12. Germline V CDR1 and CDR2: SGHRS, YFSETQ. This CDR3 region has 17 residues. DNA of the CDR3: TGCGCCAGCAGCTTGCTGGGATCGGGACAGGGAGGAACTGAAGCTTTCTTT. Its protein is CASSLLGSGQGGTEAFF.

The CDR3 DNA reads as TGTGCCAGCAGCTCATCAATGGACAGGACCTCGTTTTCCTATAATTCACCCCTCCACTTT. It is translated as CASSSSMDRTSFSYNSPLHF. The V call is TRBV9, the J call TRBJ1-6; 7 bases align to TRBD1. Germline V gene lookup returns CDR1 SGDLS and CDR2 YYNGEE. CDR3 length equals 20 residues. V was pared by 4 bases and J by 1 base, with 17 bases of the junction left unmatched.

J is TRBJ2-7 and V is TRBV7-2; 13 bases are a match to TRBD2. The CDR3 consists of 19 residues. V trimming: 5 bases; J trimming: 0 bases; junction bases outside the gene matches: 13. From germline, CDR1 is SGHTA and CDR2 FQGNSA. The CDR3 loop is CASSEGPGGTSGTSYEQYF. As DNA, the CDR3 is TGTGCCAGCAGCGAAGGTCCGGGGGGGACTAGCGGGACCTCCTACGAGCAGTACTTC. Variable domain in full (rest from reference TRBV7-2 and TRBJ2-7): GAGVSQSPSNKVTEKGKDVELRCDPISGHTALYWYRQSLGQGLEFLIYFQGNSAPDKSGLPSDRFSAERTGGSVSTLTIQRTQQEDSAVYLCASSEGPGGTSGTSYEQYFGPGTRLTVT.

The rearrangement links TRBV29-1 to TRBJ2-7; 7 bases match TRBD2. The germline V gene has CDR1 SQVTM and CDR2 ANQGSEA. The CDR3 totals 15 residues. J was trimmed by 3 bases and V by 0 bases; bases with no gene match: 8. CDR3 bases: TGCAGCGTTGAAGATGGGGGGGGACCACTCTACGAGCAGTACTTC. Its protein is CSVEDGGGPLYEQYF.

This clone was counted only a few times. Other DNA sequences in this sample translate to the same CDR3. V gene TRBV7-3 combines with J gene TRBJ1-1, with D uncertain. The CDR3 is 13 amino acids. Germline loops: CDR1 SGHTA, CDR2 FQGTGA. The V end was cut by 2 bases, the J end by 0 bases, with 4 bases between. The CDR3 here is CASSLGMNTEAFF. CDR3 in DNA: TGTGCCAGCAGCTTAGGTATGAACACTGAAGCTTTCTTT.

The chain is built from TRBV7-3 and TRBJ2-1, with TRBD2 matching 11 bases. Germline V lookup: CDR1 SGHTA, CDR2 FQGTGA. The CDR3 loop spans 14 amino acids. Trimming removed 4 bases from V and 7 bases from J; junction bases left unmatched: 3. The chain's CDR3 is CASSSRTSGNEQFF. The CDR3 DNA follows: TGTGCCAGCAGCTCACGGACTAGCGGGAATGAGCAGTTCTTC.